This T cell receptor (beta chain) derives from a study of T cells in Graves' hyperthyroidism and ophthalmopathy. From germline, CDR1 is SGHDN and CDR2 FVKESK. V was pared by 6 bases and J by 7 bases, with 9 bases of the junction left unmatched. The CDR3 has 15 amino acids. This clonotype was picked up a small number of times. RNA transcripts were the template for amplifying TCR beta CDR3 regions. TCR CDR3 underwent first-round RT-PCR with the HTBI primer set. Via MiXCR, TCRdb re-called the multiplex PCR reads, giving one row per CDR3 protein. The sample shows 800,000 or so distinct CDR3 sequences, 38% of them seen only once.

This rearrangement joins TRBV14 to TRBJ1-6, with 7 bases matching TRBD1. This TCR was recovered from a man between 18 and 29 years old with Graves' hyperthyroidism. The sequencing sample was made of blood. The CDR3 DNA reads TGTGCCAGCAGTTACTCGGGACAGCTGAATTCACCCCTCCACTTT. Translated, it gives CASSYSGQLNSPLHF.